These T cell receptor beta chains were read from a single sample in a study of cytomegalovirus exposure and HLA in healthy donors. Data came from immunoSEQ multiplex PCR; TCRdb stores just in-frame clones and leaves some out. The profile covers 160,000 or so clones, with around nine tenths appearing a single time and about 2.5% taken by the ten largest. The sequenced material came from PBMCs. The receptor set was obtained from a young man in good health and CMV-seropositive. Both conserved end residues are part of each CDR3. The order of the fields is V gene, clone size, J gene, D gene, CDR3 protein, CDR3 DNA. A D gene is named only where the DNA matches it firmly. Size tells how often a clone was seen (once, few, many) or the class of an expanded clone, and some rows leave it out.

TRBV11-2,few,TRBJ1-3,NA,CASGPGHSSGNTIYF,TGTGCCAGCGGACCCGGACATAGCTCTGGAAACACCATATATTTT
TRBV4-3,NA,TRBJ2-2,NA,CASSVEGGGYTGELFF,TGCGCCAGCAGCGTAGAGGGGGGGGGCTACACCGGGGAGCTGTTTTTT
TRBV2,NA,TRBJ2-1,TRBD2,CASSRLASEQFF,TGTGCCAGCAGCCGACTAGCATCTGAGCAGTTCTTC
TRBV11-2,NA,TRBJ2-7,NA,CASSFGAVGGEQYF,TGTGCCAGCAGCTTTGGGGCCGTCGGGGGCGAGCAGTACTTC
TRBV28,NA,TRBJ1-1,NA,CASSRSAGAFF,TGTGCCAGCAGTCGTAGTGCTGGAGCTTTCTTT
TRBV7-9,NA,TRBJ2-3,TRBD1,CASSSGTGWTDTQYF,TGTGCCAGCAGCTCCGGGACAGGGTGGACAGATACGCAGTATTTT
TRBV6-1,once,TRBJ2-1,TRBD2,CAAGWLAGDNEQFF,TGTGCCGCAGGGTGGCTAGCGGGAGACAATGAGCAGTTCTTC
TRBV10-3,NA,TRBJ2-7,NA,CATDPRAGSDEQYF,TGTGCCACGGACCCTCGGGCAGGGTCAGACGAGCAGTACTTC
TRBV27,NA,TRBJ2-7,TRBD1,CASSRGPTYEQYF,TGTGCCAGCAGCAGGGGGCCGACCTACGAGCAGTACTTC
TRBV6-5,NA,TRBJ2-7,TRBD1,CASSYYGTGFLYEQYF,TGTGCCAGCAGTTACTATGGGACAGGCTTTCTCTACGAGCAGTACTTC
TRBV27,NA,TRBJ2-3,TRBD2,CASSFGGASTDTQYF,TGTGCCAGCAGTTTCGGGGGGGCTAGCACAGATACGCAGTATTTT
TRBV30,NA,TRBJ1-4,NA,CAWMEEKLFF,TGTGCCTGGATGGAGGAAAAACTGTTTTTT
TRBV23-1,NA,TRBJ2-7,NA,CASSHIRASYEQYF,TGCGCCAGCAGTCATATCAGGGCCTCCTACGAGCAGTACTTC
TRBV6-5,NA,TRBJ1-3,NA,CASSYGGSSGNTIYF,TGTGCCAGCAGTTACGGTGGGAGCTCTGGAAACACCATATATTTT
TRBV9,NA,TRBJ1-2,TRBD1,CASSGYRDRGYGYTF,TGTGCCAGCAGCGGGTACCGGGACAGGGGCTATGGCTACACCTTC
TRBV9,NA,TRBJ2-5,TRBD2,CASSRDSSGGAGGETQYF,TGTGCCAGCAGCCGTGACTCTAGCGGGGGGGCCGGGGGAGAGACCCAGTACTTC
TRBV28,NA,TRBJ1-1,NA,CASSLYRDTEAFF,TGTGCCAGCAGTTTATACCGGGACACTGAAGCTTTCTTT
TRBV6-5,NA,TRBJ1-5,NA,CASSYSMSNQPQHF,TGTGCCAGCAGTTACTCCATGAGCAATCAGCCCCAGCATTTT
TRBV9,once,TRBJ2-1,NA,CASSVRDTEYNEQFF,TGTGCCAGCAGCGTCCGGGACACGGAATACAATGAGCAGTTCTTC
TRBV4-1,NA,TRBJ2-2,TRBD1,CASSLPPTGQGANTGELFF,TGCGCCAGCAGCCTTCCTCCAACGGGACAGGGGGCGAACACCGGGGAGCTGTTTTTT
TRBV18,NA,TRBJ2-3,TRBD2,CASSPPTTGGSDTQYF,TGTGCCAGCTCACCACCGACGACGGGAGGTTCAGATACGCAGTATTTT
TRBV11-2,NA,TRBJ1-5,NA,CASSTREGRNQPQHF,TGTGCCAGCAGCACCCGTGAAGGGAGGAATCAGCCCCAGCATTTT
TRBV15,NA,TRBJ1-5,NA,CATSGRGQGSNQPQHF,TGTGCCACCAGCGGCCGGGGTCAAGGGAGCAATCAGCCCCAGCATTTT
TRBV28,NA,TRBJ2-2,NA,CASSISHTGELFF,TGTGCCAGCAGTATCTCTCACACCGGGGAGCTGTTTTTT
TRBV2,once,TRBJ1-5,TRBD1,CASSEAGQGFQPQHF,TGTGCCAGCAGTGAAGCGGGACAGGGGTTTCAGCCCCAGCATTTT
TRBV5-1,NA,TRBJ2-2,TRBD2,CASSLRTSGTGELFF,TGCGCCAGCAGCTTGAGGACTAGCGGCACCGGGGAGCTGTTTTTT
TRBV7-8,NA,TRBJ2-2,TRBD2,CASSLGNPGLAGVNTGELFF,TGTGCCAGCAGCTTAGGGAACCCGGGACTAGCGGGCGTTAACACCGGGGAGCTGTTTTTT
TRBV10-3,NA,TRBJ1-6,NA,CANRQEFNSPLHF,TGTGCCAACAGACAGGAGTTTAATTCACCCCTCCACTTT
TRBV18,NA,TRBJ2-5,NA,CASSPGTETQYF,TGTGCCAGCTCACCCGGTACGGAGACCCAGTACTTC
TRBV15,NA,TRBJ2-2,NA,CATSPRRAGELFF,TGTGCCACCAGCCCCCGGCGGGCCGGGGAGCTGTTTTTT
TRBV7-6,NA,TRBJ2-7,NA,CASSSLSSYEQYF,TGTGCCAGCAGCTCCCTGTCCTCCTACGAGCAGTACTTC
TRBV9,NA,TRBJ2-1,TRBD2,CASSPLGGLAGYNEQFF,TGTGCCAGCAGCCCATTGGGGGGACTAGCGGGCTACAATGAGCAGTTCTTC
TRBV30,NA,TRBJ1-2,NA,CAWSGSVQAYGYTF,TGTGCCTGGAGTGGCTCGGTGCAGGCCTATGGCTACACCTTC
TRBV21-1,NA,TRBJ1-1,NA,CASSLRGTGLEAFF,TGTGCCAGCAGCTTAAGAGGGACAGGTTTAGAAGCTTTCTTT
TRBV7-7,once,TRBJ1-1,NA,CASSPAPPEILNTEAFF,TGTGCTAGCAGCCCCGCCCCCCCGGAGATTCTGAACACTGAAGCTTTCTTT
TRBV4-2,NA,TRBJ1-3,TRBD1,CASSQDRSGGPGNTIYF,TGTGCCAGCAGCCAAGATCGGTCAGGGGGCCCAGGAAACACCATATATTTT